One and the same sample provided the 29 T cell receptor beta chains below, sequenced in a study of T cell responses to AZD1222 COVID-19 vaccine. Sequencing used immunoSEQ multiplex PCR; TCRdb keeps in-frame clones, though not all of them. The sample lists more than 140,000 clones; roughly 89% were seen once. This material consisted of peripheral blood, taken on day 0 of AZD1222 vaccination. These receptors all stem from an adult in good health.

This clone has just a few counts. V usage is TRBV4-1 and J usage is TRBJ1-1, with 12 bases lining up with TRBD1. The length of the CDR3 is 16 residues. Germline trimming cut 1 base from V and 10 bases from J; bases unmatched to any gene: 10. Germline assignment: CDR1 MGHRA and CDR2 YSYEKL. CDR3 nucleotides: TGCGCCAGCAGCCAAGTAGGGACAGGGGGCTTCTCTTCAGCTTTCTTT. This codes for CASSQVGTGGFSSAFF.

The J gene is TRBJ2-1, the V gene TRBV11-2; D unclear. Germline CDR1 is SGHAT and CDR2 is FQNNGV. The CDR3 extends over 13 amino acids. Deletions cut 5 bases from V and 5 bases from J, with 10 bases between. The CDR3 nucleotides read TGTGCCAGCAGCCTATCCTTGGACAATGAGCAGTTCTTC. Its protein product is CASSLSLDNEQFF. The variable domain in full, with the rest retrieved from reference TRBV11-2 and TRBJ2-1, is EAGVAQSPRYKIIEKRQSVAFWCNPISGHATLYWYQQILGQGPKLLIQFQNNGVVDDSQLPKDRFSAERLKGVDSTLKIQPAKLEDSAVYLCASSLSLDNEQFFGPGTRLTVL.

This clone is a singleton in its sample. The J gene is TRBJ1-6, the V gene TRBV9, with TRBD1 identical over 9 bases. This CDR3 is built from 15 residues. The V gene's germline CDR1 is SGDLS and CDR2 YYNGEE. J lost 10 bases, V lost 3 bases, and 8 bases had no gene match. CDR3 amino acids: CASSGTGTGNSPLHF. CDR3 nucleotides: TGTGCCAGCAGCGGAACCGGGACAGGGAACTCACCCCTCCACTTT.

The chain couples TRBV6-6 to TRBJ2-7; 7 nucleotides match TRBD2. This CDR3 spans 14 amino acids. J lost 2 bases, V lost 8 bases, and 9 bases had no gene match. Germline V gene sequence: CDR1 MNHNY, CDR2 SVGAGI (reference sequence). The DNA for the CDR3 is TGTGCCAGCGGTACGCGCGGGAGTCCCTACGAGCAGTACTTC. Translated, it gives CASGTRGSPYEQYF.

V usage is TRBV6-1 and J usage is TRBJ2-2; 12 positions agree with TRBD2. There are 15 residues in the CDR3. The germline gives CDR1 MNHNS, CDR2 SASEGT. The trim removed 2 bases at V and 6 bases at J, leaving 1 base unmatched. CDR3 sequence (DNA): TGTGCCAGCAGTGAACTAGCGGGAGGGCCCGGGGAGCTGTTTTTT. This codes for CASSELAGGPGELFF.

This clone was seen a single time. J is TRBJ1-2 and V is TRBV6-5, with 9 bases fitting TRBD1. This CDR3 spans 15 amino acids. Unmatched junction bases numbered 6, after V lost 5 bases and J lost 2 bases. CDR1 is MNHEY and CDR2 is SVGAGI in the germline V gene. CDR3 coding DNA: TGTGCCAGCAGTACCCGACAGGGGGGAAACTATGGCTACACCTTC. Residues: CASSTRQGGNYGYTF.

The chain is built from TRBV6-2 or TRBV6-3 and TRBJ2-3; 9 nucleotides align to TRBD1. Germline loops: CDR1 MNHEY, CDR2 SVGEGT. V was pared by 4 bases and J by 3 bases, with 14 bases of the junction left unmatched. The CDR3 totals 18 residues. CDR3: CASSFFGSAGQGTDTQYF. CDR3 coding DNA: TGTGCCAGCAGTTTCTTCGGGTCCGCCGGACAGGGGACAGATACGCAGTATTTT.

The CDR3 DNA is TGTGCCAGCAGCTTAGATCTGAGGGAAAATTCACCCCTCCACTTT. Translated: CASSLDLRENSPLHF. The chain couples TRBV7-8 to TRBJ1-6; no firm D call. Germline CDR1 reads SGHVS; CDR2 reads FQNEAQ. V shed 1 base and J shed 7 bases, with 11 bases lying between them. This CDR3 is built from 15 residues.

This clone was detected once. V gene TRBV10-3 combines with J gene TRBJ2-3; 7 positions agree with TRBD2. Per germline, CDR1 ENHRY and CDR2 SYGVKD. V lost 5 bases to trimming and J lost 0 bases; unmatched junction nucleotides: 8. CDR3 length: 16 amino acids. CDR3 sequence reads: CAISNTGTTSTDTQYF. CDR3 bases: TGTGCCATCAGTAATACCGGGACTACGAGCACAGATACGCAGTATTTT.

J is TRBJ1-4 and V is TRBV24-1, with a possible D match to TRBD1 (5 bases). The CDR3 runs 14 residues. Between the trimmed V and J ends, which lost 5 bases and 5 bases, there was a span of 11 bases. The germline gives CDR1 KGHDR, CDR2 SFDVKD. The CDR3 loop reads CATSGGGSNEKLFF. In DNA form, the CDR3 reads TGTGCCACCAGTGGGGGGGGATCAAATGAAAAACTGTTTTTT.

The rearrangement links TRBV7-2 to TRBJ2-5; TRBD1 aligns across 8 bases. The CDR3 contains 14 residues. Germline V gene data show CDR1 as SGHTA and CDR2 as FQGNSA. After removal of 0 bases from V and 5 bases from J, the junction contained 2 bases not matched to a gene. CDR3 sequence reads: CASSLAGQGETQYF. The CDR3 DNA reads TGTGCCAGCAGCTTAGCCGGACAGGGCGAGACCCAGTACTTC. The whole variable domain, filled in from reference TRBV7-2 and TRBJ2-5, reads GAGVSQSPSNKVTEKGKDVELRCDPISGHTALYWYRQSLGQGLEFLIYFQGNSAPDKSGLPSDRFSAERTGGSVSTLTIQRTQQEDSAVYLCASSLAGQGETQYFGPGTRLLVL.

This chain joins TRBV4-1 and TRBJ2-2, with a weak D call TRBD2 (5 bases). V gave up 0 bases and J gave up 6 bases, with 11 bases separating them. This CDR3 spans 15 amino acids. Germline lookup yields CDR1 MGHRA and CDR2 YSYEKL. The CDR3 bases are TGCGCCAGCAGCCAAGATGGAATGGGAGCCGGGGAGCTGTTTTTT. Translated, it gives CASSQDGMGAGELFF.

The gene calls are TRBV19 and TRBJ2-1; TRBD1 aligns across 11 bases. The CDR3 is 15 residues long. CDR1 LNHDA and CDR2 SQIVND come from the germline V gene (reference sequence). Trimming cost V 5 bases and J 7 bases; bases outside gene matches: 7. CDR3 coding DNA: TGTGCCAGTAGTCAGGGACAGGGGGTTAGGAATGAGCAGTTCTTC. Translation: CASSQGQGVRNEQFF. The variable domain in full, completed from reference TRBV19 and TRBJ2-1, reads DGGITQSPKYLFRKEGQNVTLSCEQNLNHDAMYWYRQDPGQGLRLIYYSQIVNDFQKGDIAEGYSVSREKKESFPLTVTSAQKNPTAFYLCASSQGQGVRNEQFFGPGTRLTVL.

The CDR3 DNA reads as TGTGCCAGCAGCTTGGGGGGTAATTCACCCCTCCACTTT. It specifies CASSLGGNSPLHF. V gene TRBV5-5 combines with J gene TRBJ1-6; D uncertain. The length of the CDR3 is 13 residues. Between the trimmed V and J ends, which lost 0 bases and 6 bases, there was a span of 4 bases. Germline values: CDR1 SGHKS, CDR2 YYEKEE (reference sequence). The whole variable domain, remainder taken from reference TRBV5-5 and TRBJ1-6, is DAGVTQSPTHLIKTRGQQVTLRCSPISGHKSVSWYQQVLGQGPQFIFQYYEKEERGRGNFPDRFSARQFPNYSSELNVNALLLGDSALYLCASSLGGNSPLHFGNGTRLTVT.

The chain recombines TRBV3-1 (or the pseudogene TRBV3-2) with TRBJ2-3; D is tentatively TRBD1 or TRBD2 (5 bases each). The CDR3 totals 16 residues. V was clipped by 2 bases and J by 8 bases, with 20 bases between them. CDR1 is LGHDT, CDR2 YNNKEL, per germline (reference sequence). The chain's CDR3 is CASSQYPVRGIGTQYF. The CDR3 nucleotides are TGTGCCAGCAGCCAATACCCGGTGAGGGGCATAGGTACGCAGTATTTT.

The rearrangement links TRBV6-1 to TRBJ2-2, with 7 bases that match TRBD1. J gave up 2 bases and V 8 bases, and 5 bases lay outside the gene matches. The CDR3 has 14 residues. CDR1 and CDR2 (germline): MNHNS, SASEGT. Here the CDR3 reads CASRQGHNTGELFF. The CDR3 bases are TGTGCCAGCCGACAGGGACACAACACCGGGGAGCTGTTTTTT.

This chain connects TRBV28 to TRBJ1-1; D may be TRBD1 (6 bases). CDR3 length: 14 amino acids. In germline, CDR1 is MDHEN, CDR2 SYDVKM. V was trimmed by 6 bases and J by 2 bases, leaving 13 bases between them. CDR3 in amino acids: CASRKPGQNTEAFF. Written as DNA, the CDR3 is TGTGCCAGCAGGAAGCCGGGACAAAACACTGAAGCTTTCTTT.

The chain combines TRBV7-9 with TRBJ1-2; tentatively, D is TRBD1 (5 bases). The CDR3 is 14 amino acids. Trimming cost V 0 bases and J 4 bases, with 9 bases left between them. From germline, CDR1 is SEHNR and CDR2 FQNEAQ (reference sequence). The CDR3 bases are TGTGCCAGCAGCTTAGCGCAGGGTACCTATGGCTACACCTTC. This encodes CASSLAQGTYGYTF. Complete variable domain (other parts from reference TRBV7-9 and TRBJ1-2): DTGVSQNPRHKITKRGQNVTFRCDPISEHNRLYWYRQTLGQGPEFLTYFQNEAQLEKSRLLSDRFSAERPKGSFSTLEIQRTEQGDSAMYLCASSLAQGTYGYTFGSGTRLTVV.

V usage is TRBV6-5 and J usage is TRBJ2-1; TRBD2 matches 9 bases. Germline V gene sequence: CDR1 MNHEY, CDR2 SVGAGI. V shed 5 bases and J 8 bases; nucleotides not matched to a gene: 10. The CDR3 extends over 15 amino acids. CDR3 region: CASSRSGRLRDEQFF. CDR3 in DNA: TGTGCCAGCAGTCGGAGCGGGAGGTTAAGGGATGAGCAGTTCTTC.

The V call is TRBV6-2 or TRBV6-3, the J call TRBJ2-7; 9 bases map to TRBD1. The J segment lost 2 bases and the V segment lost 5 bases, leaving 7 bases of the junction unmatched. The CDR3 runs to 15 residues. The germline gives CDR1 MNHEY, CDR2 SVGEGT. CDR3 nucleotide sequence: TGTGCCAGCAGTCGAGCCGGGACAGGGACCTACGAGCAGTACTTC. It yields the protein CASSRAGTGTYEQYF.

This chain connects TRBV5-6 to TRBJ2-7; a possible D gene is TRBD2 (5 bases). Between the trimmed V and J ends, which lost 5 bases and 2 bases, there was a span of 11 bases. The CDR3 sequence is 13 residues long. Germline CDR1 SGHDT, CDR2 YYEEEE. The CDR3 protein is CASSGLTTYEQYF. The DNA for the CDR3 is TGTGCCAGCAGTGGACTTACAACCTACGAGCAGTACTTC.

This chain links TRBV19 with TRBJ1-2; the match to TRBD1 covers 8 bases. Germline V gives CDR1 LNHDA, CDR2 SQIVND (reference sequence). Trimming cost V 6 bases and J 1 base; bases outside gene matches: 13. The CDR3 is 17 residues long. The CDR3 here is CASRKAGGAQDNYGYTF. The DNA of the CDR3 is TGTGCCAGTAGAAAAGCAGGGGGCGCGCAGGATAACTATGGCTACACCTTC.

The chain links TRBV5-1 to TRBJ2-5; D is ambiguous. The CDR3 contains 15 residues. Per the germline V gene, CDR1 is SGHRS and CDR2 is YFSETQ. Trimming stripped 0 bases from V and 0 bases from J, with 9 bases between. The chain's CDR3 is CASSLAAGDQETQYF. CDR3 nucleotide sequence: TGCGCCAGCAGCTTGGCGGCAGGAGACCAAGAGACCCAGTACTTC.

The V and J genes are TRBV7-9 and TRBJ2-3; D possibly corresponds to TRBD2 (6 bases). The CDR3 runs 15 residues. Germline CDR1 is SEHNR and CDR2 is FQNEAQ (reference sequence). The ends were cut back, 1 base at V and 3 bases at J, with 11 bases in the middle. The CDR3 coding sequence is TGTGCCAGCAGCTTAGTGGTCAGCGGGACAGATACGCAGTATTTT. It yields the protein CASSLVVSGTDTQYF.

CDR3 residues: CASSDRHLSEAFF. CDR3 coding DNA: TGTGCCAGCTCGGACAGGCATCTCTCTGAAGCTTTCTTT. The rearrangement joins TRBV6-5 to TRBJ1-1, with 7 positions matching TRBD1. J gave up 6 bases and V 8 bases, and 9 bases lay outside the gene matches. This CDR3 is built from 13 residues. Germline assignment: CDR1 MNHEY and CDR2 SVGAGI.

The V and J genes are TRBV27 and TRBJ2-3, with 7 nucleotides matching TRBD1. This CDR3 has 13 amino acids. The germline CDR1 and CDR2 sequences are MNHEY and SMNVEV (reference sequence). V shed 5 bases, J shed 5 bases, and the junction held 4 bases outside the gene matches. In DNA form, the CDR3 reads TGTGCCAGCAGTCAATACAGGGGAGATACGCAGTATTTT. As protein: CASSQYRGDTQYF.

V is TRBV28 and J is TRBJ2-3; weak D call: TRBD2 (5 bases). The germline CDR1 and CDR2 sequences are MDHEN and SYDVKM. The CDR3 extends over 14 amino acids. V shed 1 base and J shed 0 bases, with 5 bases lying between them. CDR3 amino acids: CASSLSGSTDTQYF. CDR3 in DNA: TGTGCCAGCAGTTTATCGGGGAGCACAGATACGCAGTATTTT. Full variable domain (missing parts from reference TRBV28 and TRBJ2-3): DVKVTQSSRYLVKRTGEKVFLECVQDMDHENMFWYRQDPGLGLRLIYFSYDVKMKEKGDIPEGYSVSREKKERFSLILESASTNQTSMYLCASSLSGSTDTQYFGPGTRLTVL.

The chain links TRBV19 to TRBJ1-5; possible D gene TRBD1, 5 bases. Germline assignment: CDR1 LNHDA and CDR2 SQIVND (reference sequence). Trimming took 3 bases from V and 2 from J, leaving 11 bases between them. This CDR3 comprises 15 residues. DNA of the CDR3: TGTGCCAGTAGTATCCTCTTGGGGGGCAATCAGCCCCAGCATTTT. It encodes CASSILLGGNQPQHF.

V and J are TRBV5-5 and TRBJ1-4; D is unclear. The CDR3 length is 11 residues. Germline V lookup: CDR1 SGHKS, CDR2 YYEKEE (reference sequence). V lost 1 base and J lost 8, with 3 bases in between. CDR3 in amino acids: CASSLREKLFF. DNA for the CDR3: TGTGCCAGCAGCTTGAGAGAAAAACTGTTTTTT.